Listed below are T cell receptor beta chains from one sample, sequenced in a study of metastatic and nonmetastatic thyroid tumors. TCRdb re-called the PCR reads through MiXCR. Altogether about 85,000 clones are present, around 7.8% being singletons, with the ten largest covering 8.8%. Sequencing used blood. These receptors came from a female donor with papillary thyroid cancer or a benign thyroid nodule (not recorded which). Some clones in this sample may be carry-over from other donors' samples. CDR3s include the opening cysteine and the closing phenylalanine or tryptophan. The D gene is left open where the match is weak. Clone sizes are given selectively: once, few, many, or a class where the clone is expanded.

D gene: NA; J gene: TRBJ1-4; V gene: TRBV12-3/TRBV12-4; clone size: many; CDR3 DNA: TGTGCCAGCAGTTTCGTGTCAAAAGAAAAACTGTTTTTT; CDR3 protein: CASSFVSKEKLFF
D gene: TRBD1; J gene: TRBJ2-2; V gene: TRBV19; clone size: many; CDR3 DNA: TGTGCCAGTAGTAGGGACAGGGGGCTCACCGGGGAGCTGTTTTTT; CDR3 protein: CASSRDRGLTGELFF
D gene: NA; J gene: TRBJ1-6; V gene: TRBV14; clone size: NA; CDR3 DNA: TGTGCCAGCAGCCAAGTAGGTGGGGATTTGAGTTCACCCCTGGTGTTT; CDR3 protein: CASSQVGGDLSSPLVF
D gene: NA; J gene: TRBJ2-3; V gene: TRBV19; clone size: NA; CDR3 DNA: TGTGCCAGTAGTGGGAGGGGGCGTCGCACAGATACGCAGTATTTT; CDR3 protein: CASSGRGRRTDTQYF
D gene: NA; J gene: TRBJ1-4; V gene: TRBV15; clone size: many; CDR3 DNA: TGTGCCACCAGCAGATCCAGTAGTTTACCTAATGAAAAACTGTTTTTT; CDR3 protein: CATSRSSSLPNEKLFF
D gene: TRBD1; J gene: TRBJ1-2; V gene: TRBV9; clone size: many; CDR3 DNA: TGTGCCAGCAGCGGGACAGGGGGCAAGGAAATCTATGGCTACACCTTC; CDR3 protein: CASSGTGGKEIYGYTF
D gene: NA; J gene: TRBJ2-7; V gene: TRBV3-1; clone size: NA; CDR3 DNA: TGTGCCAGCAAAACGGGTAACGAGCAGTACTTC; CDR3 protein: CASKTGNEQYF
D gene: TRBD1; J gene: TRBJ2-2; V gene: TRBV9; clone size: many; CDR3 DNA: TGTGCCAGCAGCCCAACAGGGGACACCGGGGAGCTGTTTTTT; CDR3 protein: CASSPTGDTGELFF
D gene: NA; J gene: TRBJ1-5; V gene: TRBV20-1; clone size: many; CDR3 DNA: TGCAGTGCCAAGCTCTTCGATAGCAATCAGCCCCAGCATTTT; CDR3 protein: CSAKLFDSNQPQHF
D gene: NA; J gene: TRBJ2-5; V gene: TRBV13; clone size: many; CDR3 DNA: TGTGCCAGCAGCTTAGGGGACGGGAAAGAGACCCAGTACTTC; CDR3 protein: CASSLGDGKETQYF
D gene: NA; J gene: TRBJ2-6; V gene: TRBV5-1; clone size: many; CDR3 DNA: TGCGCCAGCAGCCGGGGTCCAGTCCTGACTTTC; CDR3 protein: CASSRGPVLTF